The 26 T cell receptor beta chains given below trace back to one sample, sequenced in a study of T-cell memory formation after mild COVID-19. TCRdb reprocessed the 5' RACE reads with MiXCR, giving one entry per CDR3 protein. The sample holds around 390,000 distinct CDR3 sequences; around a sixth are singletons and the top ten take roughly 21%. The sample consisted of PBMCs or a T cell subset sorted from them (not recorded which). Receptors originate from a man younger than 35 who had mild COVID-19 (a few samples of this study predate the infection). Cell type and time point are not known.

This chain joins TRBV11-2 and TRBJ2-1, with 8 bases matching TRBD1. This CDR3 is built from 15 residues. Germline CDR1 SGHAT, CDR2 FQNNGV. V gave up 1 base and J gave up 7 bases; unmatched junction bases: 6. This CDR3 reads CASSLVPGGGNEQFF. CDR3 sequence (DNA): TGTGCCAGCAGCTTAGTCCCAGGGGGCGGAAATGAGCAGTTCTTC.

This clonotype was detected many times. V and J are TRBV4-3 and TRBJ1-1; D is undetermined. Trimming removed 0 bases from V and 2 bases from J, with 10 bases in between. CDR1 is LGHNA and CDR2 is YSLEER in the germline V gene. There are 15 residues in the CDR3. CDR3 DNA: TGCGCCAGCAGCCAAGAGGGATTGGTCAACACTGAAGCTTTCTTT. It is translated as CASSQEGLVNTEAFF.

V is TRBV6-2 or TRBV6-3 and J is TRBJ2-7; 11 bases line up with TRBD1. Germline V gene data show CDR1 as MNHEY and CDR2 as SVGEGT. This CDR3 has 14 residues. With V trimmed by 8 bases and J by 2 bases, 5 bases remained unmatched. CDR3: CASRGTGGTYEQYV. Here the CDR3 DNA reads TGTGCCAGCCGAGGGACAGGGGGAACCTACGAGCAGTACGTC.

This clonotype was seen a handful of times. This rearrangement joins TRBV6-1 to TRBJ1-3, with unresolved D. The germline V gene encodes CDR1 MNHNS and CDR2 SASEGT. The CDR3 contains 14 residues. V lost 2 bases, J lost 5 bases, and 10 bases lay in between. This chain's CDR3 is CASSESIERNTIYF. CDR3 nucleotides: TGTGCCAGCAGTGAATCGATCGAGAGAAACACCATATATTTT.

This clonotype came up a few times. The CDR3 loop is CASSQLQGGISPLHF. The DNA for the CDR3 is TGTGCCAGCAGCCAACTGCAGGGTGGGATATCACCCCTCCACTTT. The V call is TRBV3-1, the J call TRBJ1-6; TRBD1 is a possible D gene (5 bases). V was shortened by 2 bases and J by 10 bases, with 15 bases between the two germline ends. CDR1 and CDR2 from the germline V gene are LGHDT and YNNKEL (reference sequence). This CDR3 is 15 amino acids long.

The chain joins TRBV7-2 to TRBJ1-6, with D possibly matching TRBD1 (6 bases). The CDR3 has 17 amino acids. V was pared by 4 bases and J by 0 bases, with 13 bases between. Germline-derived CDR1 and CDR2 are SGHTA and FQGNSA. CDR3 protein: CASSSGQRLSYNSPLHF. The CDR3 DNA sequence: TGTGCCAGCAGCTCCGGACAGCGACTCTCCTATAATTCACCCCTCCACTTT.

V and J are TRBV6-5 and TRBJ1-3; 7 positions match TRBD1. The CDR3 is 16 amino acids. J lost 0 bases, V lost 6 bases, and 8 bases had no gene match. Germline V gene lookup returns CDR1 MNHEY and CDR2 SVGAGI. This chain's CDR3 is CASRSGGLSSGNTIYF. In DNA, the CDR3 is TGTGCCAGCAGATCAGGGGGGCTCAGCTCTGGAAACACCATATATTTT.

This clonotype was counted many times. The rearrangement joins TRBV5-1 to TRBJ2-2; D might be TRBD1 (6 bases). The V end lost 7 bases, the J end lost 2 bases, and 9 bases lay between the germline ends. There are 13 residues in the CDR3. The germline gives CDR1 SGHRS, CDR2 YFSETQ. The CDR3 DNA sequence: TGCGCCAGCGGGACACCAAACACCGGGGAGCTGTTTTTT. It encodes CASGTPNTGELFF.

This chain connects TRBV27 to TRBJ2-5; no definite D call. This CDR3 has 17 amino acids. CDR1 is MNHEY and CDR2 is SMNVEV in the germline V gene (reference sequence). Trimming shortened V by 5 bases and J by 1 base, and 20 bases separated the two germline ends. The CDR3 reads CASSPYYTVPVQETQYF. The DNA for the CDR3 is TGTGCCAGCAGTCCATACTACACCGTGCCAGTCCAAGAGACCCAGTACTTC.

CDR3 DNA sequence: TGTGCCAGCAGCGGGCCTCCCCCTGGGGCCAACGTCCTGACTTTC. Translation gives CASSGPPPGANVLTF. V usage is TRBV5-4 and J usage is TRBJ2-6, with unresolved D. Germline CDR1 and CDR2: SGHNT and YYREEE (reference sequence). The V and J ends lost 4 bases and 2 bases respectively, with 10 bases between them. CDR3 size: 15 residues.

This clonotype came up a few times. The rearrangement joins TRBV28 to TRBJ2-1; D tentatively fits TRBD1 or TRBD2 (5 bases each). V gave up 5 bases and J gave up 4 bases, with 12 bases separating them. The CDR3 has 14 residues. In germline, CDR1 is MDHEN, CDR2 SYDVKM. This chain's CDR3 is CASSNYGGYNEQFF. CDR3 in DNA: TGTGCCAGCAGTAACTATGGGGGATACAATGAGCAGTTCTTC.

This clonotype was seen many times. The V and J genes are TRBV5-1 and TRBJ2-4; D perhaps matches TRBD1 (5 bases). CDR1 and CDR2 from the germline V gene are SGHRS and YFSETQ. V dropped 4 bases and J dropped 2 bases, with 13 bases sitting between them. The CDR3 has 15 residues. Here the CDR3 reads CASSPTTASKNIQYF. CDR3 sequence (DNA): TGCGCCAGCAGCCCGACGACAGCATCCAAAAACATTCAGTACTTC.

This clonotype was seen many times. The rearrangement joins TRBV7-2 to TRBJ2-3; TRBD2 aligns across 15 bases. Looked up from germline, CDR1 is SGHTA and CDR2 is FQGNSA. The ends lost 4 bases at V and 4 bases at J; junction bases unmatched: 6. This CDR3 comprises 17 residues. The CDR3 spells CASSSGLAGGFADTQYF. DNA for the CDR3: TGTGCCAGCAGCTCCGGACTAGCGGGGGGGTTCGCAGATACGCAGTATTTT.

This sequence joins TRBV6-6 and TRBJ2-3; tentative D call: TRBD1 (6 bases). This CDR3 comprises 16 residues. V was shortened by 0 bases and J by 7 bases, with 17 bases between the two germline ends. Germline-derived CDR1 and CDR2 are MNHNY and SVGAGI (reference sequence). The CDR3 bases are TGTGCCAGCAGTTACTCGCTGGGGGCCGAGTTGTATACGCAGTATTTT. Its translation: CASSYSLGAELYTQYF.

This clonotype was observed a few times. This chain links TRBV29-1 with TRBJ2-3; perhaps TRBD2 as D (5 bases). V was pared by 3 bases and J by 4 bases, with 17 bases between. The CDR3 runs to 15 residues. Germline V CDR1 and CDR2: SQVTM, ANQGSEA. The CDR3 DNA reads as TGCAGCGTTGATCATACGGCTAGCCGGCCAGATACGCAGTATTTT. Protein product: CSVDHTASRPDTQYF.

The genes are TRBV9 and TRBJ2-5; D call uncertain. This CDR3 has 13 residues. V lost 4 bases and J lost 4, with 11 bases in between. In germline, CDR1 is SGDLS, CDR2 YYNGEE. The CDR3 is CASSPSPGETQYF. The CDR3 region has the DNA TGTGCCAGCAGCCCGAGCCCTGGAGAGACCCAGTACTTC.

The chain joins TRBV5-1 to TRBJ2-5; no clear D gene. This CDR3 is built from 11 residues. From germline, CDR1 is SGHRS and CDR2 YFSETQ. Between the trimmed V and J ends, which lost 4 bases and 5 bases, there was a span of 6 bases. The CDR3 DNA follows: TGCGCCAGCAGCGGCAGCGAGACCCAGTACTTC. Translating gives CASSGSETQYF.

The rearrangement uses TRBV20-1 and TRBJ1-3; D call uncertain. Germline V gives CDR1 DFQATT, CDR2 SNEGSKA (reference sequence). V lost 0 bases and J 0 bases, leaving 6 bases between the germline ends. The CDR3 spans 14 residues. The CDR3: CSAREGSSGNTIYF. Written as DNA, the CDR3 is TGCAGTGCTAGAGAGGGCAGCTCTGGAAACACCATATATTTT.

This clonotype was seen more than once but under ten times. The chain recombines TRBV20-1 with TRBJ2-1; TRBD1 or TRBD2 may be the D gene (5 bases each). The ends were cut back, 1 base at V and 1 base at J, with 11 bases in the middle. The CDR3 sequence is 15 residues long. Germline assignment: CDR1 DFQATT and CDR2 SNEGSKA (reference sequence). Written as DNA, the CDR3 is TGCAGTGCTAGAGTCCGGGACCCGTCCTACAATGAGCAGTTCTTC. This translates into CSARVRDPSYNEQFF.

This clonotype showed up just a few times. This chain's CDR3 is CASSLSRLAGGSTDTQYF. DNA for the CDR3: TGTGCCAGCAGCTTAAGTCGGCTAGCGGGGGGATCAACAGATACGCAGTATTTT. The rearrangement uses TRBV7-3 and TRBJ2-3, with 11 bases identical to TRBD2. Germline loops: CDR1 SGHTA, CDR2 FQGTGA. The CDR3 sequence is 18 residues long. With V trimmed by 1 base and J by 3 bases, 9 bases remained unmatched.

This clonotype was counted a few times. V and J are TRBV12-3 or TRBV12-4 and TRBJ1-5; D possibly corresponds to TRBD1 (5 bases). The CDR3 has 13 residues. V lost 4 bases and J 6 bases, leaving 10 bases between the germline ends. The CDR3 spells CASSWTSGQPQHF. In DNA form, the CDR3 reads TGTGCCAGCAGTTGGACATCAGGTCAGCCCCAGCATTTT.

The gene calls are TRBV28 and TRBJ2-7, with 11 positions matching TRBD2. Germline-derived CDR1 and CDR2 are MDHEN and SYDVKM. The length of the CDR3 is 14 residues. The trim removed 6 bases at V and 3 bases at J, leaving 4 bases unmatched. The CDR3 loop reads CASRATSGGYEQYV. The CDR3 nucleotides are TGTGCCAGCAGAGCAACTAGCGGGGGCTACGAGCAGTACGTC.

The DNA of the CDR3 is TGCAGCCCCGGGACAGGGTTTGGCTACACCTTC. Translation gives CSPGTGFGYTF. The chain joins TRBV29-1 to TRBJ1-2; TRBD1 agrees at 9 bases. Per the germline V gene, CDR1 is SQVTM and CDR2 is ANQGSEA. Trimming cost V 8 bases and J 7 bases; bases outside gene matches: 5. The CDR3 has 11 amino acids. Looking up the rest from reference TRBV29-1 and TRBJ1-2 gives the full variable domain: SAVISQKPSRDICQRGTSLTIQCQVDSQVTMMFWYRQQPGQSLTLIATANQGSEATYESGFVIDKFPISRPNLTFSTLTVSNMSPEDSSIYLCSPGTGFGYTFGSGTRLTVV.

This clonotype was seen only a few times. V gene TRBV7-2 combines with J gene TRBJ2-5, with a weak D call TRBD2 (6 bases). CDR1 is SGHTA and CDR2 is FQGNSA in the germline V gene. Trimming removed 5 bases at V and 2 bases at J, with 12 bases between. This CDR3 is built from 14 residues. The DNA of the CDR3 is TGTGCCAGCAGCCGTAGCGGACTACAAGAGACCCAGTACTTC. This translates into CASSRSGLQETQYF.

This clonotype was seen ten or more times. The V gene is TRBV9, the J gene TRBJ1-2, with 7 bases identical to TRBD1. Germline V CDR1 and CDR2: SGDLS, YYNGEE. With 3 bases clipped from V and 7 bases from J, the junction kept 6 bases outside the gene matches. The CDR3 runs to 13 residues. CDR3 sequence: CASSATGEVGYTF. In nucleotides, the CDR3 is TGTGCCAGCAGCGCTACAGGGGAGGTTGGCTACACCTTC.

The chain links TRBV6-5 to TRBJ1-4; 8 bases are shared with TRBD1. Unmatched junction bases numbered 8, after V lost 6 bases and J lost 8 bases. Germline lookup yields CDR1 MNHEY and CDR2 SVGAGI. The CDR3 totals 14 residues. The CDR3 DNA reads as TGTGCCAGCAGATCTCAGGGGGCAGACGAAAAACTGTTTTTT. Translating it yields CASRSQGADEKLFF.